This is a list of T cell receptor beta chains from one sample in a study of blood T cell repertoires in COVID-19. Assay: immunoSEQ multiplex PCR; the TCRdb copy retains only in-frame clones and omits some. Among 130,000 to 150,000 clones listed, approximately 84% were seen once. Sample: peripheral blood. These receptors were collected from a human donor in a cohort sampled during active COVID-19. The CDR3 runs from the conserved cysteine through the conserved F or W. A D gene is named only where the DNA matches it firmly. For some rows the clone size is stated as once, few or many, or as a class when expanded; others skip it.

TGTGCCAGCATCCCGGGACAAGGACTTTGGACCCAGTACTTC CASIPGQGLWTQYF TRBJ2-5 - TRBV28 -
TGTGCCAGCAGCCCACAATCCTTTTCAAATACGCAGTATTTT CASSPQSFSNTQYF TRBJ2-3 - TRBV5-4 -
TGTGCCAGCAGCTTAAAGTCCAGGGGGCGGGAAGGAAACACCATATATTTT CASSLKSRGREGNTIYF TRBJ1-3 TRBD1 TRBV13 -
TGCGCCAGCAGCCCGACGGGGGATGCCAAAAACATTCAGTACTTC CASSPTGDAKNIQYF TRBJ2-4 - TRBV4-3 -
TGTGCTAGCAGCAGAGGTGGGAACAGGGCTAACTATGGCTACACCTTC CASSRGGNRANYGYTF TRBJ1-2 - TRBV7-7 -
TGTGCCAGCAGTTTAAGGTGGGGGCCTTCGGAGACCCAGTACTTC CASSLRWGPSETQYF TRBJ2-5 - TRBV27 -
TGTGCCAGTAAAACTAGCGGGGGGCCCAGAGAGCAGTTCTTC CASKTSGGPREQFF TRBJ2-1 TRBD2 TRBV19 -
TGTGCCAGCAGCGTCGGCACGGGGGGTGGAGATACGCAGTATTTT CASSVGTGGGDTQYF TRBJ2-3 TRBD2 TRBV9 -
TGTGCCTGGAGTATGCAGGGGGCCGATGGCTACACCTTC CAWSMQGADGYTF TRBJ1-2 TRBD1 TRBV30 -
TGCGCCAGCAGCCCGGGACAGACCTACGAGCAGCAGTACTTC CASSPGQTYEQQYF TRBJ2-7 TRBD1 TRBV5-1 few
TGTGCCAGCAGTAACCAGGGTGTGGGTGGCTACACCTTC CASSNQGVGGYTF TRBJ1-2 - TRBV6-2/TRBV6-3 -
TGTGCCAGCGCGGCCGGGACAGGGGCCCATGAGCAGTTCTTC CASAAGTGAHEQFF TRBJ2-1 TRBD1 TRBV7-8 -
TGTGCCAGCAGCCGAGACAGGGGAGCACCCCTCCACTTT CASSRDRGAPLHF TRBJ1-6 TRBD1 TRBV7-3 few
TGCAGCGTTGTTTACGGGAGGGGCGGCGGCAATCAGCCCCAGCATTTT CSVVYGRGGGNQPQHF TRBJ1-5 - TRBV29-1 few
TGTGCCAGCAGTCGTAGTCGGACAGGGAACATTGAAGCTTTCTTT CASSRSRTGNIEAFF TRBJ1-1 TRBD1 TRBV6-5 -
TGTGCCAGCAGTGAGACAGGTCATTTAGGAGGCAAAAACATTCAGTACTTC CASSETGHLGGKNIQYF TRBJ2-4 - TRBV25-1 -
TGTGCCATCAGGGGGGCTGGGGAGCAGTACTTC CAIRGAGEQYF TRBJ2-7 - TRBV10-3 -
TGTGCCTCCGGCCGGGACAGAGGACCAGATACGCAGTATTTT CASGRDRGPDTQYF TRBJ2-3 TRBD1 TRBV19 -
TGTGCCAGCAGCGACCGGGACAGGGGCAATTCACCCCTCCACTTT CASSDRDRGNSPLHF TRBJ1-6 TRBD1 TRBV7-3 few
TGTGCCAGCAGGGCCTTGGCGGGGGGTGGGGAGACCCAGTACTTC CASRALAGGGETQYF TRBJ2-5 TRBD2 TRBV6-6 -
TGTGCCAGCAGTTCAACCTTTGACAGGGGGATTGAGCAGTTCTTC CASSSTFDRGIEQFF TRBJ2-1 TRBD1 TRBV28 -
TGTGCCACCAGCAGAGCACATGGGGCCACAGATACGCAGTATTTT CATSRAHGATDTQYF TRBJ2-3 - TRBV15 -
TGCGCCAGCAGCGTCGGGACAACTAGGAATGGCTACACCTTC CASSVGTTRNGYTF TRBJ1-2 - TRBV5-1 once
TGTGCCAGCAATGCCCGGGGGAACTCCTACGAGCAGTACTTC CASNARGNSYEQYF TRBJ2-7 - TRBV2 -
TGCAGCGTTGATTCGGCAGGGGCCCATGAGCAGTTCTTC CSVDSAGAHEQFF TRBJ2-1 - TRBV29-1 once
TGTGCCAGTAGCTGGGAGGGGCGCACTGAAGCTTTCTTT CASSWEGRTEAFF TRBJ1-1 - TRBV19 -
TGTGCCAGCAGCTCCGCAGGGGGCAGGGGCAATCAGCCCCAGCATTTT CASSSAGGRGNQPQHF TRBJ1-5 TRBD1 TRBV7-9 -
TGTGCCAGCAGCAACGACAGAGGCACTGAAGCTTTCTTT CASSNDRGTEAFF TRBJ1-1 - TRBV28 -
TGTGCCAGCAGCTCCGAGATATCTGGAAACACCATATATTTT CASSSEISGNTIYF TRBJ1-3 - TRBV7-2 -
TGCAGTGCGGACAGTCACAATGAGCAGTTCTTC CSADSHNEQFF TRBJ2-1 - TRBV20-1 -
TGCGCCAGCAGTCAGACCGAGGCGAACACTGAAGCTTTCTTT CASSQTEANTEAFF TRBJ1-1 - TRBV23-1 once
TGTGCCAGCAGCTTAGAAGTGGGCCGCACAGATACGCAGTATTTT CASSLEVGRTDTQYF TRBJ2-3 - TRBV7-9 -
TGTGCCAGCAGTGGAGGCCTGGGGGCGTTAAAAAACATTCAGTACTTC CASSGGLGALKNIQYF TRBJ2-4 - TRBV2 -
TGTGCCACCAGCAGAGGGGATAGCGGGGACGGGGAGCTGTTTTTT CATSRGDSGDGELFF TRBJ2-2 TRBD2 TRBV15 few
TGTGCCAGCAAGCTGGACAGGGGAGCCAATCAGCCCCAGCATTTT CASKLDRGANQPQHF TRBJ1-5 TRBD1 TRBV5-8 -
TGTGCCAGCAGTTCAACTAGCGGGGTGGGCACAGATACGCAGTATTTT CASSSTSGVGTDTQYF TRBJ2-3 TRBD2 TRBV6-5 -
TGTGCCAGCAGCCCTTCAAGGGCCGAGGGTACTGAAGCTTTCTTT CASSPSRAEGTEAFF TRBJ1-1 - TRBV4-2 -
TGTGCCAGTAGTTTCGGGAGGAATTCACCCCTCCACTTT CASSFGRNSPLHF TRBJ1-6 - TRBV19 -
TGCGCCAGCAGCCAAGATTTTCGCGGGGGGGCCCCAGATACGCAGTATTTT CASSQDFRGGAPDTQYF TRBJ2-3 TRBD2 TRBV4-3 -